The clone carrying this T cell receptor (beta chain) has ten or more counts. Its antigen remains unidentified. TCRdb passed the 5' RACE reads through MiXCR, listing each CDR3 protein once. The table has 250,000 or so distinct CDR3 sequences, 3.6% seen once. This sample stems from a study of T cells after yellow fever vaccination. The germline gives CDR1 SGHVS, CDR2 FQNEAQ. This CDR3 region has 15 residues. V lost 5 bases, J lost 0 bases, and 14 bases lay in between. Regarding the study as a whole: Most clones from primary vaccination were detected again post-booster (96% CD4, 88% CD8). FACS-sorted repertoires might harbor abundant contaminating clonotypes from the bulk population. Among all clonotypes, a small share was observed in both CD4 and CD8 compartments. Weaker overall, the secondary response nonetheless peaked faster (day 5 versus 15).

This receptor was obtained from a young man who received the YFV17D yellow fever vaccine. Sequenced material: PBMCs, taken 15 days after the yellow fever booster vaccination. V gene TRBV7-8 combines with J gene TRBJ2-7; the D gene is possibly TRBD1 (6 bases). CDR3 protein: CASSPRTASSYEQYV. Written as DNA, the CDR3 is TGTGCCAGCAGCCCAAGGACAGCTAGCTCCTACGAGCAGTACGTC.